These 5 T cell receptor beta chains were all obtained from the same sample, sequenced in a study of OX40 agonist ivuxolimab in advanced cancers. TCRdb's table, derived via immunoSEQ multiplex PCR, lists solely in-frame clones and lacks some. Of some 45,000 clones in the sample, about 79% are singletons; the top ten hold roughly 7.3%. This specimen was CD4+ or CD8+ T cells sorted from blood, taken in a trial of the OX40 agonist ivuxolimab. The receptors were sampled from an adult with an advanced solid tumor such as melanoma, head and neck, liver or kidney cancer.

CDR3 residues: CASSIGPSDTEAFF. CDR3 sequence (DNA): TGTGCCAGTAGTATCGGGCCGTCGGACACTGAAGCTTTCTTT. The chain uses TRBV19 and TRBJ1-1; D is ambiguous. From germline, CDR1 is LNHDA and CDR2 SQIVND (reference sequence). The CDR3 covers 14 residues. Trimming took 3 bases from V and 3 from J, leaving 11 bases between them.

This clone showed up just a few times. This chain connects TRBV6-4 to TRBJ1-1; 7 bases are a match to TRBD1. Germline values: CDR1 MRHNA, CDR2 SNTAGT. The CDR3 contains 13 residues. J was trimmed by 3 bases and V by 5 bases; bases with no gene match: 3. CDR3 region: CASSKDRDTEAFF. The CDR3 DNA sequence: TGTGCCAGCAGTAAAGACAGGGACACTGAAGCTTTCTTT.

The CDR3 nucleotides are TGTGCCAGCAGTTACTTCAAGGCTACTGAAGCTTTCTTT. Protein sequence: CASSYFKATEAFF. The chain combines TRBV6-5 with TRBJ1-1; D is unclear. Germline CDR1 is MNHEY and CDR2 is SVGAGI. The CDR3 has 13 residues. V was clipped by 1 base and J by 5 bases, with 8 bases between them.

This sequence joins TRBV19 and TRBJ2-1; 8 nucleotides align to TRBD2. The CDR3 is 15 residues long. Unmatched junction bases numbered 12, after V lost 5 bases and J lost 9 bases. Germline CDR1 is LNHDA and CDR2 is SQIVND (reference sequence). The CDR3 sequence is CASSYTGNAGGEQFF. CDR3 sequence (DNA): TGTGCCAGTAGTTATACGGGGAATGCGGGGGGTGAGCAGTTCTTC.

The chain is built from TRBV30 and TRBJ2-5; the match to TRBD1 covers 7 bases. Germline V CDR1 and CDR2: GTSNPN, SVGIG (reference sequence). V was pared by 3 bases and J by 0 bases, with 4 bases of the junction left unmatched. The CDR3 has 14 amino acids. The CDR3 nucleotides read TGTGCCTGGAGCCCGGGACAGAACCAAGAGACCCAGTACTTC. Amino acid sequence: CAWSPGQNQETQYF.